This T cell receptor (beta chain) was retrieved from a study of OX40 agonist ivuxolimab in advanced cancers. CDR1 and CDR2 from the germline V gene are SGHAT and FQNNGV. Trimming removed 0 bases from V and 0 bases from J, with 8 bases in between. This CDR3 is built from 15 residues. Sequencing was performed with immunoSEQ multiplex PCR; in TCRdb, only in-frame clones are kept and a portion is missing. Of fewer than 85,000 clones listed, around four fifths are singletons. The sequence was collected from an adult with an advanced solid tumor such as melanoma, head and neck, liver or kidney cancer. The specimen was CD4+ or CD8+ T cells sorted from blood, collected in a trial of the OX40 agonist ivuxolimab. The chain carries TRBV11-2 and TRBJ2-5; unclear D gene. CDR3 protein: CASSLDGGNQETQYF. The CDR3 region has the DNA TGTGCCAGCAGCTTAGATGGCGGAAACCAAGAGACCCAGTACTTC.